This is a list of T cell receptor beta chains from one sample in a study of spatial heterogeneity in lung cancer. TCRdb re-derived calls from the 5' RACE reads in MiXCR, one entry per CDR3 protein. The table includes approximately 17,000 distinct CDR3 sequences, over 15% detected once. The specimen comprised PBMCs, sampled at follow-up. These receptors all stem from a male donor with early-stage non-small cell lung cancer. Each CDR3 is given with its conserved first and last residue. The D gene is left open where the match is weak. The size field is filled for only some rows; it gives once, few, many or a size class.

d_gene	j_gene	abundance	v_gene	CDR3nt	CDR3aa
TRBD1	TRBJ2-2	.	TRBV20-1	TGCAGTGCTAAACAGGGGGCGAACACCGGGGAGCTGTTTTTT	CSAKQGANTGELFF
TRBD1	TRBJ1-2	few	TRBV29-1	TGCAGCGTCGGGACAGGGTCGGACTATGGCTACACCTTC	CSVGTGSDYGYTF
TRBD2	TRBJ2-1	few	TRBV4-1	TGCGCCAGCAGCCCTAGCGGGGTATCCTACAATGAGCAGTTCTTC	CASSPSGVSYNEQFF
TRBD1	TRBJ1-5	.	TRBV16	TGTGCCAGCGGACAGGATCTCAATCAGCCCCAGCATTTT	CASGQDLNQPQHF
.	TRBJ1-2	.	TRBV20-1	TGCAGTGCTAGACGTAAACCCGGACAGCCGAGAGACTATGGCTACACCTTC	CSARRKPGQPRDYGYTF
.	TRBJ2-7	.	TRBV29-1	TGCAGCGCACGGACAGAGGCCTACGAGCAGTACTTC	CSARTEAYEQYF
TRBD2	TRBJ2-3	large	TRBV27	TGTGCGACTAGCGGAGGGGGTTCAGATACGCAGTATTTT	CATSGGGSDTQYF
TRBD1	TRBJ1-5	.	TRBV9	TGTGCCAGCAGCGTAGAAGAGGGGACAGGGCGGGATCCTAGCAATCAGCCCCAGCATTTT	CASSVEEGTGRDPSNQPQHF
.	TRBJ1-1	many	TRBV12-3/TRBV12-4	TGTGCCAGCAGTTCCATTGACAAGAACACTGAAGCTTTCTTT	CASSSIDKNTEAFF
.	TRBJ2-5	medium-sized	TRBV12-5	TGTGCTAGTGGCCCCACTGAGGAGACCCAGTACTTC	CASGPTEETQYF
.	TRBJ1-5	.	TRBV3-1	TGTGCCAGCAGCCAGGGTAGCAATCAGCCCCAGCATTTT	CASSQGSNQPQHF
.	TRBJ2-2	few	TRBV4-3	TGCGCCAGCAGCCCCCTTGCAATGAACACCGGGGAGCTGTTTTTT	CASSPLAMNTGELFF
.	TRBJ2-5	.	TRBV6-2/TRBV6-3	TGTGCCAGCAGTAACCCAGCGGACAGCCAAGAGACCCAGTACTTC	CASSNPADSQETQYF